The 16 T cell receptor beta chains below all came from one sample that was sequenced in a study of blood T cell repertoires in COVID-19. Some clones are missing from TCRdb's copy, which holds only in-frame ones; the method was immunoSEQ multiplex PCR. This table has 120,000 or so clones, approximately 85% appearing once. The sample comprised peripheral blood. All receptors come from a man aged 80 or over with active or convalescent COVID-19.

Comment on this clone: The sample contains more than one DNA sequence encoding this CDR3. The chain carries TRBV18 and TRBJ2-3; 7 bases fit TRBD1. The germline CDR1 and CDR2 sequences are KGHSH and LQKENI. Germline trimming cut 2 bases from V and 0 bases from J; bases unmatched to any gene: 5. The CDR3 has 16 amino acids. CDR3 amino acids: CASSPRGTASTDTQYF. The CDR3 DNA sequence: TGTGCCAGCTCACCAAGGGGGACAGCTAGCACAGATACGCAGTATTTT.

This rearrangement joins TRBV3-1 (or the pseudogene TRBV3-2) to TRBJ2-5; D gene unclear. The CDR3 contains 13 residues. The germline V gene encodes CDR1 LGHDT and CDR2 YNNKEL (reference sequence). V was cut by 1 base and J by 4 bases, with 7 bases left in between. In nucleotides, the CDR3 is TGTGCCAGCAGCCAAGGGCGGAGAGAGACCCAGTACTTC. This encodes CASSQGRRETQYF.

The rearrangement links TRBV30 to TRBJ2-7; weak D call: TRBD2 (6 bases). CDR1 and CDR2 (germline): GTSNPN, SVGIG (reference sequence). This CDR3 comprises 14 residues. The V and J ends lost 4 bases and 1 base respectively, with 14 bases between them. CDR3 in amino acids: CAWTRGTESYEQYF. For the CDR3, the DNA is TGTGCCTGGACCCGGGGGACGGAATCCTACGAGCAGTACTTC.

The chain employs TRBV18 and TRBJ2-7, with D perhaps matching TRBD2 (6 bases). This CDR3 is built from 11 residues. The germline V gene encodes CDR1 KGHSH and CDR2 LQKENI. V lost 6 bases to trimming and J lost 11 bases, with 14 bases between them. The CDR3 bases are TGTGCCAGCTCCCCTGGGCGGGACGAGTACTTC. Amino acids: CASSPGRDEYF.

The gene calls are TRBV6-2 or TRBV6-3 and TRBJ1-1; 10 bases fit TRBD1. The germline gives CDR1 MNHEY, CDR2 SVGEGT. The CDR3 consists of 16 residues. V shed 0 bases and J 1 base; nucleotides not matched to a gene: 2. CDR3 nucleotides: TGTGCCAGCAGTTACTCGGACAGGGGGGCGAACACTGAAGCTTTCTTT. Its protein is CASSYSDRGANTEAFF.

The chain carries TRBV7-2 and TRBJ2-1; 13 positions agree with TRBD2. V was pared by 6 bases and J by 5 bases, with 4 bases of the junction left unmatched. Germline lookup yields CDR1 SGHTA and CDR2 FQGNSA. This CDR3 contains 15 residues. This CDR3 is CASRKLAGGDNEQFF. CDR3 DNA sequence: TGTGCCAGCAGAAAACTAGCGGGAGGGGACAATGAGCAGTTCTTC.

V is TRBV5-6 and J is TRBJ2-7; a possible D gene is TRBD1 (5 bases). V shed 2 bases and J shed 5 bases, with 20 bases lying between them. The germline gives CDR1 SGHDT, CDR2 YYEEEE. This CDR3 is 16 amino acids long. For the CDR3, the DNA is TGTGCCAGCAGCTTTTATTTGTCAGGGCCTATAAACGAGCAGTACTTC. It codes for CASSFYLSGPINEQYF.

This clone was detected only once. V usage is TRBV27 and J usage is TRBJ2-1, with 15 bases matching TRBD2. The CDR3 extends over 16 amino acids. V lost 5 bases, J lost 4 bases, and 3 bases stayed unmatched. Germline V lookup: CDR1 MNHEY, CDR2 SMNVEV (reference sequence). The CDR3 DNA sequence: TGTGCCAGCAGTCGGACTAGCGGGAGGGTATACAATGAGCAGTTCTTC. Encoded protein: CASSRTSGRVYNEQFF.

The J gene is TRBJ2-1, the V gene TRBV7-3; TRBD1 is a possible D gene (8 bases). From germline, CDR1 is SGHTA and CDR2 FQGTGA. The CDR3 runs to 15 residues. Trimming stripped 5 bases from V and 3 bases from J, with 14 bases between. CDR3 region: CASSPTGGGYNEQFF. The CDR3 bases are TGTGCCAGCAGCCCAACAGGGGGGGGCTACAATGAGCAGTTCTTC.

This chain joins TRBV2 and TRBJ1-2, with 7 bases lining up with TRBD1. CDR1 is SNHLY, CDR2 FYNNEI, per germline. The CDR3 sequence is 13 residues long. Losses at the gene ends were 4 bases for V and 8 bases for J; bases not matched to a gene: 7. This CDR3 is CASSASRQGGYTF. In DNA form, the CDR3 reads TGTGCCAGCAGTGCCTCACGACAGGGAGGCTACACCTTC.

The chain has TRBV29-1 and TRBJ1-2; D ambiguous. The germline V gene encodes CDR1 SQVTM and CDR2 ANQGSEA. CDR3 size: 11 residues. CDR3 nucleotides: TGCCTATATGGTGGCTCGGAGGGCTACACCTTC. It encodes CLYGGSEGYTF.

The rearrangement links TRBV27 to TRBJ2-5; TRBD1 matches 12 bases. CDR1 and CDR2 (germline): MNHEY, SMNVEV (reference sequence). The CDR3 sequence is 16 residues long. V was clipped by 7 bases and J by 5 bases; unmatched bases: 11. CDR3 sequence (DNA): TGTGCCAGCATTCACCGGGACAGGGGGCCGGGGGAGACCCAGTACTTC. Its translation: CASIHRDRGPGETQYF.

V usage is TRBV29-1 and J usage is TRBJ2-7, with TRBD1 matching over 7 bases. Germline values: CDR1 SQVTM, CDR2 ANQGSEA. The CDR3 loop spans 14 amino acids. V shed 6 bases and J 0 bases; nucleotides not matched to a gene: 8. The CDR3 loop is CSVRDSTPSYEQYF. Written as DNA, the CDR3 is TGCAGCGTACGGGACAGCACACCCTCCTACGAGCAGTACTTC.

This clone appeared a single time. A much larger clone lies one base from this, so it may be a read error. This chain links TRBV7-9 with TRBJ2-7; D is unresolved. The CDR3 has 12 amino acids. Germline CDR1 is SEHNR and CDR2 is FQNEAQ (reference sequence). Trimming pared 5 bases from V and 3 bases from J, leaving 8 bases between. The CDR3 protein is CASSPLDYEQYF. Here the CDR3 DNA reads TGTGCCAGCAGCCCCCTAGACTACGAGCAGTACTTC.

CDR3 residues: CASSFLPDRGGEKLFF. Here the CDR3 DNA reads TGTGCCAGCAGCTTCCTCCCGGACAGGGGCGGAGAAAAACTGTTTTTT. The J gene is TRBJ1-4, the V gene TRBV9; 9 bases agree with TRBD1. Germline CDR1 is SGDLS and CDR2 is YYNGEE. V was clipped by 4 bases and J by 8 bases; unmatched bases: 12. This CDR3 is 16 amino acids long.

The CDR3 loop is CASIGQFMNTEAFF. DNA for the CDR3: TGTGCCAGCATTGGACAGTTTATGAACACTGAAGCTTTCTTT. The chain joins TRBV2 to TRBJ1-1, with a possible D match to TRBD1 (6 bases). CDR1 and CDR2 from the germline V gene are SNHLY and FYNNEI. Trimming took off 7 bases at V and 0 bases at J, with 12 bases between the two ends. The CDR3 extends over 14 amino acids.